The rows below give T cell receptor beta chains drawn from one sample of a study of blood T cells in healthy people across ages. Each CDR3 protein gets one entry after TCRdb re-called the 5' RACE reads with MiXCR. This sample has 850,000 to 1,000,000 distinct CDR3 sequences; roughly 48% occur once, and the top ten carry 13%. Material for sequencing was blood. Receptor source: a man between 25 and 39 years old in good health. Both conserved end residues are part of each CDR3. D genes are given only for firm matches. A clone size is listed for some rows: how often the clone was seen (once, few, many), or a class if it is expanded.

V: TRBV20-1
J: TRBJ1-1
size: -
D: -
DNA: TGCAGTGCTAGGCCGGGACTGAACACTGAAGCTTTCTTT
CDR3: CSARPGLNTEAFF

V: TRBV11-1
J: TRBJ1-6
size: -
D: -
DNA: TGTGCCAGCAGCTTAGCGGGGTTGAGTTCACCCCTCCACTTT
CDR3: CASSLAGLSSPLHF

V: TRBV7-2
J: TRBJ2-1
size: once
D: -
DNA: TGTGCCAGCAGCAAAGGCCCCTCCTATGAGCAGTTCTTC
CDR3: CASSKGPSYEQFF

V: TRBV12-3/TRBV12-4
J: TRBJ1-5
size: -
D: -
DNA: TGTGCCAGCAGTTTAAGGGTCGATCAGCCCCAGCATTTT
CDR3: CASSLRVDQPQHF

V: TRBV6-2/TRBV6-3
J: TRBJ2-5
size: -
D: -
DNA: TGTGCCAGCAGGTACCAGGGATCTTCGCCGTACTTC
CDR3: CASRYQGSSPYF

V: TRBV7-2
J: TRBJ1-4
size: -
D: -
DNA: TGTGCCAGCAGCCCCGAGGCGGGAAGACTGTTTTTT
CDR3: CASSPEAGRLFF

V: TRBV7-3
J: TRBJ2-6
size: few
D: TRBD1
DNA: TGTGCCAGCAGCTCATTGGGACAGATTAACTCTGGGGCCAACGTCCTGACTTTC
CDR3: CASSSLGQINSGANVLTF

V: TRBV12-3/TRBV12-4
J: TRBJ2-1
size: -
D: TRBD1
DNA: TGTGCCAGCAGTGACCTCGGGACAGGGGGCGGAAATGAGCAGTTCTTC
CDR3: CASSDLGTGGGNEQFF

V: TRBV28
J: TRBJ2-7
size: few
D: -
DNA: TGTGCCAGCAGACCTGCCCGCTCGGTCGGCTTCTACGAGCAGTACTTC
CDR3: CASRPARSVGFYEQYF

V: TRBV7-9
J: TRBJ1-2
size: few
D: -
DNA: TGTGCCAGCCAGATCAGTCCTACCACAGGGAGCTACACCTTC
CDR3: CASQISPTTGSYTF

V: TRBV20-1
J: TRBJ2-3
size: -
D: TRBD2
DNA: TGCAGTGCTGCGATGACTAGCGGTGTAGATACGCAGTATTTT
CDR3: CSAAMTSGVDTQYF

V: TRBV4-1
J: TRBJ2-5
size: -
D: TRBD2
DNA: TGCGCCAGCAACCAAGCGGGGCAAGAGACCCAGTACTTC
CDR3: CASNQAGQETQYF

V: TRBV5-1
J: TRBJ2-3
size: many
D: -
DNA: TGCGCCAGCAGCCCGGACACCACAGATACGCAGTATTTT
CDR3: CASSPDTTDTQYF

V: TRBV3-1
J: TRBJ2-7
size: many
D: -
DNA: TGTGCCAGCAGCCAAGGGCAGACCTACGAGCAGTACTTC
CDR3: CASSQGQTYEQYF

V: TRBV9
J: TRBJ1-2
size: -
D: -
DNA: TGTGCCAGCAGCGTTTTAGAAACTTATGGCTACACCTTC
CDR3: CASSVLETYGYTF

V: TRBV4-2
J: TRBJ2-1
size: -
D: TRBD2
DNA: TGTGCCAGCAACCAAGATTCAGCGGGGGGGCCAAGGGAGCAGTTCTTC
CDR3: CASNQDSAGGPREQFF

V: TRBV4-2
J: TRBJ1-4
size: few
D: -
DNA: TGTGCCAGCAGCCCCGAAGCCTCTTCTCTGGAAAAACTGTTTTTT
CDR3: CASSPEASSLEKLFF

V: TRBV20-1
J: TRBJ2-7
size: -
D: -
DNA: TGCAGTGCTAGATCGGTCAGCTACGCGCCCTACGAGCAGTACTTC
CDR3: CSARSVSYAPYEQYF

V: TRBV4-2
J: TRBJ1-2
size: -
D: -
DNA: TGTGCCAGCAGCCGGATAACCCGACAGCAAACTACCACTAACTATGACTACACCTTC
CDR3: CASSRITRQQTTTNYDYTF

V: TRBV20-1
J: TRBJ2-5
size: -
D: -
DNA: TGCAGTGCTAGTAGTAGGGCAAACCAAGAGACCCAGTACTTC
CDR3: CSASSRANQETQYF

V: TRBV24-1
J: TRBJ2-3
size: -
D: TRBD1
DNA: TGTGCCACCCGACAGGGGGGGAGCACAGATACGCAGTATTTT
CDR3: CATRQGGSTDTQYF

V: TRBV5-1
J: TRBJ1-2
size: -
D: -
DNA: TGCGCCAGCAGCTCGGCCGGGCCCGGGGGCCCTTATGGCTACACCTTC
CDR3: CASSSAGPGGPYGYTF

V: TRBV29-1
J: TRBJ1-1
size: -
D: -
DNA: TGCAGCGCTGCACAGGCCGCCGCTAGGGAAGCTTTCTTT
CDR3: CSAAQAAAREAFF